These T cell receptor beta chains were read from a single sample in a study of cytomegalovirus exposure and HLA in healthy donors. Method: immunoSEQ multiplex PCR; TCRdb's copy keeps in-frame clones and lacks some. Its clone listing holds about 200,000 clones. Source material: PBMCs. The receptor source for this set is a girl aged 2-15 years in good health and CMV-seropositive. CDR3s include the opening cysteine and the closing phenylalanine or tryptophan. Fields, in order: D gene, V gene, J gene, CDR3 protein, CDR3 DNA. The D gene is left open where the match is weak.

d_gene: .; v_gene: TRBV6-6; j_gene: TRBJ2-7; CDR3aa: CASSYSFNSYEQYF; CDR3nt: TGTGCCAGCAGTTACTCGTTCAACTCCTACGAGCAGTACTTC
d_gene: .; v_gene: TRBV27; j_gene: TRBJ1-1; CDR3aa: CASSLWGENTEAFF; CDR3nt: TGTGCCAGCAGTTTGTGGGGGGAGAACACTGAAGCTTTCTTT
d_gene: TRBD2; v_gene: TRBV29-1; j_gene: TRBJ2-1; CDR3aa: CSVETSGNSYNEQFF; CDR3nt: TGCAGCGTTGAAACTAGCGGGAACTCCTACAATGAGCAGTTCTTC
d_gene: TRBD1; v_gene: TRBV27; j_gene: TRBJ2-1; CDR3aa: CASSLSEDRFGDGVPVYNEQFF; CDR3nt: TGTGCCAGCAGTCTATCAGAGGACAGGTTTGGCGATGGAGTACCTGTCTACAATGAGCAGTTCTTC
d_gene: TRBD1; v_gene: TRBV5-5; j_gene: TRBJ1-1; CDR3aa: CASSLRGHTEAFF; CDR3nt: TGTGCCAGCAGCTTGAGGGGGCACACTGAAGCTTTCTTT
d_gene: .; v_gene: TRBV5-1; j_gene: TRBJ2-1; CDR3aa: CASSPYGSSYNEQFF; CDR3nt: TGCGCCAGCAGCCCATACGGGAGCTCCTACAATGAGCAGTTCTTC
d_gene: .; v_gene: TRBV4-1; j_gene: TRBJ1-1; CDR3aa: CASSQSLLDTEAFF; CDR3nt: TGCGCCAGCAGCCAATCTCTACTCGACACTGAAGCTTTCTTT
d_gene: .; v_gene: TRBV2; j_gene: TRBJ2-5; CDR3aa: CAKSTGLQETQYF; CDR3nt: TGCGCTAAGTCGACAGGCCTACAAGAGACCCAGTACTTC
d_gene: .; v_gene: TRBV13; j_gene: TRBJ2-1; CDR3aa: CASSIRWRVDNEQFF; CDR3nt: TGTGCCAGCAGCATTAGGTGGAGGGTGGACAATGAGCAGTTCTTC
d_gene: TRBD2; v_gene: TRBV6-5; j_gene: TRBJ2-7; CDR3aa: CASSYSGTSGTYEQYF; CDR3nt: TGTGCCAGCAGTTACTCGGGGACTAGCGGGACCTACGAGCAGTACTTC
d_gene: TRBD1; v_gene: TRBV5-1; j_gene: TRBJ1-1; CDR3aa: CASSLTGETVAEAFF; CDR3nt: TGCGCCAGCAGCTTGACAGGGGAGACGGTCGCTGAAGCTTTCTTT
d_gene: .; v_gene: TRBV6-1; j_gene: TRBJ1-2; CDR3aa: CASSFLNYGYTF; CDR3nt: TGTGCCAGCAGCTTCCTTAACTATGGCTACACCTTC
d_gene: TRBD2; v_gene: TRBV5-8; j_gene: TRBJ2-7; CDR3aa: CASSFVRGLGWEQYF; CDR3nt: TGTGCCAGCAGCTTCGTCAGGGGACTAGGCTGGGAGCAGTACTTC
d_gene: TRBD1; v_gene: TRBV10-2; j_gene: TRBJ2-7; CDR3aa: CASSEAPWQGDGEQYF; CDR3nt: TGCGCCAGCAGCGAGGCCCCGTGGCAGGGGGATGGCGAGCAGTACTTC
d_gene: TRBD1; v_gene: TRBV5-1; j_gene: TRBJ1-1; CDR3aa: CASSLGGTGGLTEAFF; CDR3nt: TGCGCCAGCAGCTTAGGGGGGACAGGGGGCCTCACTGAAGCTTTCTTT
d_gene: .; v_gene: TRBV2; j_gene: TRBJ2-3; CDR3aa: CAPGRVFTDTQYF; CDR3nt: TGTGCCCCGGGCAGGGTATTTACAGATACGCAGTATTTT
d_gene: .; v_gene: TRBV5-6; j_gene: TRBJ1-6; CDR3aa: CASSLRGNSPLHF; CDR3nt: TGTGCCAGCAGCTTGCGTGGCAATTCACCCCTCCACTTT
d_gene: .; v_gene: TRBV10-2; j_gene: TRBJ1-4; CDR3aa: CASRLTASNEKLFF; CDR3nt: TGCGCCAGCAGGCTGACAGCTTCGAATGAAAAACTGTTTTTT
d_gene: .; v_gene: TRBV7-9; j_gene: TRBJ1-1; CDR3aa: CASSFITGGNTEAFF; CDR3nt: TGTGCCAGCAGCTTTATCACAGGCGGGAACACTGAAGCTTTCTTT
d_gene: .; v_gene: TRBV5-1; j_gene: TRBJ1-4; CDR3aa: CASSLNQGLNEKLFF; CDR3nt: TGCGCCAGCAGCTTAAACCAGGGTTTAAATGAAAAACTGTTTTTT
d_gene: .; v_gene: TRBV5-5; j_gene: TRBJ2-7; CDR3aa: CASSFYNEQYF; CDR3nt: TGTGCCAGCAGCTTTTATAACGAGCAGTACTTC
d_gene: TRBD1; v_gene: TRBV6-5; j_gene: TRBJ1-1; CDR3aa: CASSRDRMNTEAFF; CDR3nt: TGTGCCAGCAGCCGGGACAGAATGAACACTGAAGCTTTCTTT
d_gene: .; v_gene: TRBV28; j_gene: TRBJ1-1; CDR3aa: CASSKLSSGINTEAFF; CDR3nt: TGTGCCAGCAGTAAGTTAAGTTCGGGGATTAACACTGAAGCTTTCTTT
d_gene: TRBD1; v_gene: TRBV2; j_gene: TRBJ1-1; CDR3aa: CASTSRGTGEAFF; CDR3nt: TGTGCCAGCACCAGCAGGGGGACGGGTGAAGCTTTCTTT
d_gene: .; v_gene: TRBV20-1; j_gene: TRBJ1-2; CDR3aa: CSASFRDGYTF; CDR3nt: TGCAGTGCTAGTTTCCGGGATGGCTACACCTTC
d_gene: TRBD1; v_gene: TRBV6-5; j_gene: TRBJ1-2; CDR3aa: CASSYAGQEFYGYTF; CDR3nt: TGTGCCAGCAGTTACGCCGGACAGGAATTTTATGGCTACACCTTC
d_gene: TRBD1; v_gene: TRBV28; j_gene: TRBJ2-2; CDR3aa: CASTLTPAGTGATGELFF; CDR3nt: TGTGCCAGCACATTGACACCGGCGGGGACAGGGGCCACCGGGGAGCTGTTTTTT
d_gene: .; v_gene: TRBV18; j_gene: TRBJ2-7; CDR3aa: CASSPIYNEQYF; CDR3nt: TGTGCCAGCTCACCAATCTATAACGAGCAGTACTTC
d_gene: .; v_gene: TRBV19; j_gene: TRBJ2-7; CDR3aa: CASSSVGSAYEQYF; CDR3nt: TGTGCCAGCTCATCGGTCGGCAGCGCCTACGAGCAGTACTTC
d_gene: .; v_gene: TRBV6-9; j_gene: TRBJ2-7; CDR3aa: CASSYSRELTYEQYF; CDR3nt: TGTGCCAGCAGTTATTCTCGGGAACTTACCTACGAGCAGTACTTC
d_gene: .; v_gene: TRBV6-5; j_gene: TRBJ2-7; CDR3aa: CASSSDGETYEQYF; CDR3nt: TGTGCCAGCAGTTCGGACGGGGAAACCTACGAGCAGTACTTC
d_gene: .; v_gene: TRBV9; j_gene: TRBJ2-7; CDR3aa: CASSVSDYGGTSYEQYF; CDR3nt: TGTGCCAGCAGCGTAAGCGACTATGGCGGGACCTCCTACGAGCAGTACTTC
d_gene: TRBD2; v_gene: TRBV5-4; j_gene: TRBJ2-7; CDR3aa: CATFPSGRSLGEQYF; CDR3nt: TGTGCCACCTTCCCTAGCGGGAGGTCGCTAGGCGAGCAGTACTTC
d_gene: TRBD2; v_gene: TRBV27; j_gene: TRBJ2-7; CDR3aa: CASRVQREVSYEQYF; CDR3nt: TGTGCCAGCAGAGTTCAGCGGGAGGTCTCCTACGAGCAGTACTTC
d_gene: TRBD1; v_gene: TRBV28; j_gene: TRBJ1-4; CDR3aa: CASSPSTGTNEKLFF; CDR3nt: TGTGCCAGCAGCCCCTCGACAGGGACAAATGAAAAACTGTTTTTT
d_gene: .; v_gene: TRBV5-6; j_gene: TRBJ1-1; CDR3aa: CASLTRGREAFF; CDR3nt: TGTGCCAGCCTTACTCGGGGTCGTGAAGCTTTCTTT
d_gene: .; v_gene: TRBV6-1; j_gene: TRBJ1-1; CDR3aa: CASSEAAQGRGTFF; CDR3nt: TGTGCCAGCAGTGAAGCGGCCCAAGGGCGGGGGACTTTCTTT
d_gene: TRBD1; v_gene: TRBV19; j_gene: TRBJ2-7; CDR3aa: CASSLGQGPYEQYF; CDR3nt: TGTGCCAGTAGTCTTGGACAGGGACCCTACGAGCAGTACTTC
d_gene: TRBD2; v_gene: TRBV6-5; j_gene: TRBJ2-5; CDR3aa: CASSYGGGRKETQYF; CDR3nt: TGTGCCAGCAGTTACGGGGGCGGGAGGAAAGAGACCCAGTACTTC
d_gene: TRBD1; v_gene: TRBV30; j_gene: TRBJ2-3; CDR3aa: CAWGNDRASTDTQYF; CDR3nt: TGTGCCTGGGGAAACGACAGGGCCAGCACAGATACGCAGTATTTT
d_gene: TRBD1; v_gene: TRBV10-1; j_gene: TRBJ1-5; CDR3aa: CASSEGAGQGDFYSNQPQHF; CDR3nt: TGCGCCAGCAGTGAGGGGGCGGGACAGGGGGACTTCTATAGCAATCAGCCCCAGCATTTT
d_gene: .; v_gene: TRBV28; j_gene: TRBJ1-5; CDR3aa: CASTRADSNQPQHF; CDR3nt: TGTGCCAGCACCAGGGCGGACAGTAATCAGCCCCAGCATTTT
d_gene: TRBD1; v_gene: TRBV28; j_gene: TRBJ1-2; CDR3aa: CASRPTGGGYGYTF; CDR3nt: TGTGCCAGCAGACCGACAGGGGGCGGCTATGGCTACACCTTC
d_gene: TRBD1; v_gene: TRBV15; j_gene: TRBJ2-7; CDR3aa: CATSRERRTGYEQYF; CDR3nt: TGTGCCACCAGCAGAGAACGAAGGACAGGGTACGAGCAGTACTTC
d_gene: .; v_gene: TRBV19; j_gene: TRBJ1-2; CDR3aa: CASSIIRGVYGYTF; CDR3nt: TGTGCCAGTAGTATAATTCGCGGGGTCTATGGCTACACCTTC
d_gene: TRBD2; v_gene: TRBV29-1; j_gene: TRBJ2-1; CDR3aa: CSGGTSVNEQFF; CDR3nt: TGCAGCGGCGGGACTAGCGTCAATGAGCAGTTCTTC
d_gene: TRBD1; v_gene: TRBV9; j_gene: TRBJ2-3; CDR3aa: CASSAHAGTGVPTDTQYF; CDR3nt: TGTGCCAGCAGCGCCCACGCCGGGACAGGGGTACCCACAGATACGCAGTATTTT
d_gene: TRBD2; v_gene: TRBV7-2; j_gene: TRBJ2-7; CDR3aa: CASSLALAGDAYEQYF; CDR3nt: TGTGCCAGCAGCTTAGCACTAGCGGGGGACGCCTACGAGCAGTACTTC
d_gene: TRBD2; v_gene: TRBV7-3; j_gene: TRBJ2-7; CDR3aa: CASSSRTSGSDEQYF; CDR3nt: TGTGCCAGCAGCTCCCGGACTAGCGGGAGTGACGAGCAGTACTTC
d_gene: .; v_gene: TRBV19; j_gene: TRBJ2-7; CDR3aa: CASSATWTDEQYF; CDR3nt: TGTGCCAGTAGTGCAACATGGACAGACGAGCAGTACTTC
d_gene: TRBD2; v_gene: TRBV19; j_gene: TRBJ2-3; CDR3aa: CASSVWPELAGYWGDSDTQYF; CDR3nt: TGTGCCAGTAGTGTTTGGCCCGAACTAGCGGGATATTGGGGAGATTCAGATACGCAGTATTTT
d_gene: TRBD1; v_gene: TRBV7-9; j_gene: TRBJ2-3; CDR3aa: CASVIGQGSNKGDTQYF; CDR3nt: TGTGCCAGCGTCATAGGACAGGGCTCAAATAAGGGAGATACGCAGTATTTT
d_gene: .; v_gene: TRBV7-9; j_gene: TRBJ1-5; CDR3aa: CASSLGAGGSQPQHF; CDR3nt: TGTGCCAGCAGCTTGGGGGCTGGGGGCAGTCAGCCCCAGCATTTT
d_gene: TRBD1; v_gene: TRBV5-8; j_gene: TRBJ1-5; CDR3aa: CASSTGRDSSSNQPQHF; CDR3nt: TGTGCCAGCAGCACCGGGCGGGACAGCTCTAGCAATCAGCCCCAGCATTTT
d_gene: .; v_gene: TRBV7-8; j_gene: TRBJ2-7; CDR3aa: CASSLEQGNYEQYF; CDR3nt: TGTGCCAGCAGCTTAGAACAGGGCAACTACGAGCAGTACTTC
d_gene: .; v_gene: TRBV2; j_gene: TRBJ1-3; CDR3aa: CASSEAVSSGNTIYF; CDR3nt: TGTGCCAGCAGTGAAGCGGTCAGCTCTGGAAACACCATATATTTT
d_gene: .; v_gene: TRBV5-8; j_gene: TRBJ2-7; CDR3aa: CASSLGGGDSYEQYF; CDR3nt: TGTGCCAGCAGCTTGGGCGGAGGAGACTCCTACGAGCAGTACTTC
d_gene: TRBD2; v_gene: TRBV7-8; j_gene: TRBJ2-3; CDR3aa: CASSLVRSGTSRTDTQYF; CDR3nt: TGTGCCAGCAGCTTAGTTCGCTCCGGGACTAGCCGCACAGATACGCAGTATTTT
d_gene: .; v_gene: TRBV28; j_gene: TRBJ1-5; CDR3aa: CASSLVLENQHF; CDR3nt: TGTGCCAGCAGTTTGGTCCTCGAGAACCAGCATTTT